The 6 T cell receptor beta chains given below trace back to one sample, sequenced in a study of response to subunit inactivated influenza vaccine. One entry per CDR3 protein results from TCRdb running MiXCR on the RT-PCR reads. The sample has more than 200,000 distinct CDR3 sequences, roughly an eighth seen once; the top ten hold about 7.8%. Material: non-naive T cells sorted from PBMCs, obtained 14 to 15 days before vaccination. All receptors come from a man aged 50 to 59 who received an inactivated influenza vaccine.

This clonotype was seen only a few times. This sequence joins TRBV24-1 and TRBJ2-3; D is uncertain. CDR1 and CDR2 (germline): KGHDR, SFDVKD. The V end lost 4 bases, the J end lost 0 bases, and 13 bases lay between the germline ends. CDR3 length equals 16 residues. In DNA form, the CDR3 reads TGTGCCACCAGTGAGACTCGTAGGGCCAGCACAGATACGCAGTATTTT. Its protein product is CATSETRRASTDTQYF.

Many counts were recorded for this clonotype. CDR3 amino acids: CASSQDLDTDTQYF. Written as DNA, the CDR3 is TGCGCCAGCAGCCAAGACCTGGACACAGATACGCAGTATTTT. The rearrangement uses TRBV4-3 and TRBJ2-3; the D is unclear. The CDR3 consists of 14 residues. CDR1 and CDR2 from the germline V gene are LGHNA and YSLEER. V was pared by 0 bases and J by 2 bases, with 6 bases between.

The chain has TRBV5-4 and TRBJ2-1, with 11 bases that match TRBD2. This CDR3 comprises 15 residues. V gave up 7 bases and J gave up 4 bases; unmatched junction bases: 7. The germline V gene encodes CDR1 SGHNT and CDR2 YYREEE (reference sequence). The CDR3 sequence is CASSRGTSGYNEQFF. The CDR3 DNA sequence: TGTGCCAGCTCAAGGGGGACTAGCGGATACAATGAGCAGTTCTTC.

This chain links TRBV5-1 with TRBJ1-2, with 7 bases fitting TRBD1. This CDR3 is built from 13 residues. V lost 0 bases, J lost 6 bases, and 2 bases stayed unmatched. Germline V CDR1 and CDR2: SGHRS, YFSETQ. CDR3 bases: TGCGCCAGCAGCTTGGCCGGGACAGATGGCTACACCTTC. Translated, it gives CASSLAGTDGYTF.

This clonotype has a count of ten or more. V is TRBV3-1 and J is TRBJ2-3, with 8 bases that match TRBD2. Germline CDR1 LGHDT, CDR2 YNNKEL (reference sequence). The CDR3 runs 16 residues. The J segment lost 7 bases and the V segment lost 2 bases, leaving 11 bases of the junction unmatched. CDR3: CASSQTSGGGSNTQYF. The CDR3, as DNA: TGTGCCAGCAGCCAAACTAGCGGCGGAGGCTCAAATACGCAGTATTTT.

This clonotype was recorded at least ten times. The chain couples TRBV7-2 to TRBJ1-5; tentatively, D is TRBD1 (5 bases). CDR1 and CDR2 (germline): SGHTA, FQGNSA. The CDR3 has 13 amino acids. The germline V and J ends were trimmed by 5 bases and 4 bases, with 9 bases remaining between them. The CDR3 reads CASSPEGNQPQHF. The CDR3 DNA reads as TGTGCCAGCAGCCCGGAGGGGAATCAGCCCCAGCATTTT.